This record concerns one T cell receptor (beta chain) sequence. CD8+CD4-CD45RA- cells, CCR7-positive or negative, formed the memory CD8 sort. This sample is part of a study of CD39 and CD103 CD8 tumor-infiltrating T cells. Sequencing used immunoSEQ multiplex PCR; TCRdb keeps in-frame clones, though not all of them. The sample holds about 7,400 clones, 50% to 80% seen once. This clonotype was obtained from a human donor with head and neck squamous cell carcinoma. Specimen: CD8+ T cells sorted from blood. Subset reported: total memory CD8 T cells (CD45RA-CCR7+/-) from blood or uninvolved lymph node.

The CDR3 is CASSFLGGDSPLHF. CDR3 DNA sequence: TGTGCCAGCAGCTTCCTGGGGGGGGATTCACCCCTCCACTTT. V usage is TRBV7-6 and J usage is TRBJ1-6; weak D call: TRBD1 (5 bases). The CDR3 totals 14 residues. The germline gives CDR1 SGHVS, CDR2 FNYEAQ. Trimming removed 3 bases from V and 8 bases from J, with 11 bases in between.